The rows below give T cell receptor beta chains drawn from one sample of a study of vaccination and CD4 T cells after COVID-19. TCRdb passed the PCR reads through MiXCR, listing each CDR3 protein once. The data show several thousand distinct CDR3 sequences, about 70% seen once. Antigen specificity for these receptors is unknown. The sequenced sample was cultured CD4+ T cells from blood, obtained after SARS-CoV-2 vaccination. These receptors were obtained from a human donor with COVID-19. CDR3s include the opening cysteine and the closing phenylalanine or tryptophan. A D gene is named only where the DNA matches it firmly. For some rows the clone size is stated as once, few or many, or as a class when expanded; others skip it.

TRBD1	.	TRBV20-1	TRBJ1-2	CSASRTGNYGYTF	TGCAGTGCTAGTAGGACAGGGAACTATGGCTACACCTTC
.	.	TRBV5-4	TRBJ2-7	CASSLGLLGSSYEQYF	TGTGCCAGCAGCTTAGGCCTTCTCGGGAGCTCCTACGAGCAGTACTTC
TRBD1	.	TRBV27	TRBJ1-5	CASSQQGTNRGAQHF	TGTGCCAGCAGTCAACAGGGGACCAACCGAGGGGCCCAGCATTTT
.	.	TRBV27	TRBJ1-5	CASSFADQPQHF	TGTGCCAGCAGTTTTGCGGATCAGCCCCAGCATTTT
.	.	TRBV6-1	TRBJ1-2	CASRGLFPGGGYTF	TGTGCCAGCAGGGGGCTCTTCCCTGGGGGGGGCTACACCTTC
TRBD1	.	TRBV10-2	TRBJ2-7	CASSGTGEYEQYF	TGCGCCAGCAGCGGGACAGGGGAATACGAGCAGTACTTC
TRBD1	.	TRBV20-1	TRBJ2-5	CSAESSRTGAETQYF	TGCAGTGCTGAGTCCTCCCGGACAGGGGCAGAGACCCAGTACTTC
.	few	TRBV10-2	TRBJ1-5	CASAGLPDRPQHF	TGCGCCAGCGCGGGACTCCCTGACAGGCCCCAGCATTTT
.	.	TRBV10-2	TRBJ2-3	CASRASGTDTQYF	TGCGCCAGCAGGGCATCGGGCACAGATACGCAGTATTTT
.	.	TRBV27	TRBJ2-6	CGSSSSGANVLTF	TGTGGTTCGAGTTCCTCTGGGGCCAACGTCCTGACTTTC
.	.	TRBV20-1	TRBJ2-1	CSARDRANEQFF	TGCAGTGCTAGAGATCGAGCGAATGAGCAGTTCTTC
.	.	TRBV20-1	TRBJ1-5	CSARDGNSNSNQPQHF	TGCAGTGCTAGAGATGGAAACAGCAATAGCAATCAGCCCCAGCATTTT
.	.	TRBV24-1	TRBJ2-7	CATSHTGEQYF	TGTGCCACCAGTCATACGGGGGAGCAGTACTTC
TRBD1	few	TRBV7-9	TRBJ2-5	CASSRPGTVEETQYF	TGTGCCAGCAGCCGGCCCGGGACAGTCGAAGAGACCCAGTACTTC
TRBD1	.	TRBV19	TRBJ1-6	CASRETGPRNSPLHF	TGTGCCAGTAGGGAGACAGGGCCGAGGAATTCACCCCTCCACTTT
.	.	TRBV7-9	TRBJ1-5	CASSPDSAGPEPQHF	TGTGCCAGCAGCCCCGATAGTGCGGGGCCTGAGCCCCAGCATTTT
.	few	TRBV3-1	TRBJ1-1	CASSQGGARGNTEAFF	TGTGCCAGCAGCCAAGGGGGGGCTCGGGGAAACACTGAAGCTTTCTTT
TRBD2	.	TRBV30	TRBJ2-7	CAWMRRGASYEQYF	TGTGCCTGGATGAGGCGGGGGGCTAGTTACGAGCAGTACTTC
.	.	TRBV7-9	TRBJ1-6	CASSLGTSGSPLHF	TGTGCCAGCAGCTTAGGGACAAGTGGTTCACCCCTCCACTTT
TRBD2	.	TRBV6-2/TRBV6-3	TRBJ2-4	CASSSTSGGRRAKNIQYF	TGTGCCAGCAGCTCGACTAGCGGGGGACGCAGAGCCAAAAACATTCAGTACTTC
TRBD2	.	TRBV20-1	TRBJ2-5	CSADPWDSGEETQYF	TGCAGTGCGGACCCCTGGGATAGCGGGGAAGAGACCCAGTACTTC
.	.	TRBV20-1	TRBJ1-5	CSASGVWGGNQPQHF	TGCAGTGCTAGTGGGGTCTGGGGAGGCAATCAGCCCCAGCATTTT
.	.	TRBV11-2	TRBJ2-3	CASSLGGPTDTQYF	TGTGCCAGCAGCTTAGGCGGACCGACAGATACGCAGTATTTT
TRBD2	once	TRBV30	TRBJ2-4	CAWGPGLAANIQYF	TGTGCCTGGGGACCGGGACTAGCGGCAAACATTCAGTACTTC
.	once	TRBV20-1	TRBJ2-1	CSAPVGGAHEQFF	TGCAGTGCCCCCGTTGGGGGCGCTCATGAGCAGTTCTTC
TRBD1	.	TRBV10-3	TRBJ2-5	CAIGQGSRVSETQYF	TGTGCCATTGGACAGGGGAGTAGGGTTTCAGAGACCCAGTACTTC
.	.	TRBV2	TRBJ2-7	CASFRDTNCEQYF	TGTGCCAGCTTCAGGGACACGAACTGCGAGCAGTACTTC
.	.	TRBV7-2	TRBJ2-5	CASSPETRAGLETQYF	TGTGCCAGCAGCCCCGAGACTAGGGCGGGTTTGGAGACCCAGTACTTC
TRBD1	few	TRBV28	TRBJ1-1	CASSPISDRGDTEAFF	TGTGCCAGCAGTCCAATAAGTGACAGGGGGGACACTGAAGCTTTCTTT
.	few	TRBV6-1	TRBJ1-2	CASSTSDEYGYTF	TGTGCCAGCAGCACTTCGGACGAATATGGCTACACCTTC
.	.	TRBV7-9	TRBJ1-5	CASSPPGGLNQPQHF	TGTGCCAGCAGCCCCCCCGGGGGGCTCAATCAGCCCCAGCATTTT
TRBD1	.	TRBV7-9	TRBJ2-2	CASSFTGGAGTGELFF	TGTGCCAGCAGCTTTACAGGGGGCGCCGGCACCGGGGAGCTGTTTTTT
TRBD1	few	TRBV28	TRBJ1-2	CASSGPGQGIYGYTF	TGTGCCAGCAGTGGGCCGGGACAGGGGATTTATGGCTACACCTTC
.	.	TRBV11-2	TRBJ2-3	CASSLGSTDTQYF	TGTGCCAGCAGCTTGGGTAGCACAGATACGCAGTATTTT
.	.	TRBV19	TRBJ1-5	CASSIPGNGAKQPQHF	TGTGCCAGTAGTATCCCAGGGAACGGAGCCAAACAGCCCCAGCATTTT
.	.	TRBV7-9	TRBJ1-4	CASSPRAGRDEKLFF	TGTGCCAGCAGCCCCAGGGCAGGGCGGGATGAAAAACTGTTTTTT
TRBD1	.	TRBV7-2	TRBJ2-4	CASSTGAGNIQYF	TGTGCCAGCAGTACAGGGGCTGGAAACATTCAGTACTTC
.	.	TRBV7-6	TRBJ2-1	CASSLVGGVGSEQFF	TGTGCCAGCAGCTTAGTAGGTGGAGTAGGATCTGAGCAGTTCTTC
.	.	TRBV10-3	TRBJ1-6	CALRSSYNSPLHF	TGTGCCCTCAGGTCCTCCTATAATTCACCCCTCCACTTT